The 26 T cell receptor beta chains presented below share a single source sample, sequenced in a study of shared clonotypes between healthy human individuals. The table came from immunoSEQ multiplex PCR; TCRdb's copy has only in-frame clones and leaves some out. The sample yields 550,000 to 700,000 clones, about 80% seen once. Sequencing used memory CD4+ T cells sorted from blood. The subset denotes: CD45RA-negative fraction. The receptor source for this set is a woman aged 25 to 39 in good health.

The genes are TRBV7-8 and TRBJ2-4; D is tentatively TRBD1 or TRBD2 (5 bases each). V lost 4 bases, J lost 6 bases, and 13 bases lay in between. Per the germline V gene, CDR1 is SGHVS and CDR2 is FQNEAQ. The CDR3 totals 14 residues. CDR3 coding DNA: TGTGCCAGCAGCTCGAGGGGACGGGGAAACATTCAGTACTTC. This encodes CASSSRGRGNIQYF.

This clone was counted only a few times. V and J are TRBV4-2 and TRBJ2-2; 12 bases map to TRBD2. Germline V gene sequence: CDR1 LGHNA, CDR2 YNFKEQ. CDR3 length: 15 residues. V lost 2 bases and J lost 6; bases outside the gene matches: 1. The CDR3 coding sequence is TGTGCCAGCAGCCAACCTAGCGGGAGGGCCGGGGAGCTGTTTTTT. This translates into CASSQPSGRAGELFF.

J is TRBJ2-4 and V is TRBV30, with 10 bases that match TRBD2. V dropped 7 bases and J dropped 7; count of bases not matched to a gene: 16. In germline, CDR1 is GTSNPN, CDR2 SVGIG (reference sequence). The CDR3 has 16 residues. The CDR3, as DNA: TGTGCCTTAACCTCAGCGGGAGGGCCAGCGAGCAACATTCAGTACTTC. Amino acids: CALTSAGGPASNIQYF.

This chain uses TRBV7-2 with TRBJ2-1, with a weak D call TRBD1 (7 bases). Looked up from germline, CDR1 is SGHTA and CDR2 is FQGNSA. This CDR3 contains 14 residues. The V end was cut by 5 bases, the J end by 2 bases, with 10 bases between. CDR3 protein: CASSQGGTYNEQFF. In DNA form, the CDR3 reads TGTGCCAGCAGCCAGGGGGGTACCTACAATGAGCAGTTCTTC.

This chain joins TRBV25-1 and TRBJ2-2, with D hard to call. The CDR3 runs 16 residues. The V gene's germline CDR1 is MGHDK and CDR2 SYGVNS. Trimming took 5 bases from V and 6 from J, leaving 19 bases between them. The CDR3 coding sequence is TGTGCCAGCAGTTCTTTCAACGGGCCTTCCCCCGGGGAGCTGTTTTTT. Amino acids: CASSSFNGPSPGELFF.

The chain carries TRBV7-9 and TRBJ2-4, with TRBD2 matching over 9 bases. Germline CDR1 and CDR2: SEHNR and FQNEAQ (reference sequence). The CDR3 is 16 residues long. The ends lost 5 bases at V and 2 bases at J; junction bases unmatched: 7. CDR3 DNA sequence: TGTGCCAGCAGCAAGCTAGCGGGAATATCCAAAAACATTCAGTACTTC. This translates into CASSKLAGISKNIQYF.

As for this clone: A much larger clone lies one base from this, so it may be a read error. This sample includes further DNA sequences coding for the same CDR3. The chain is built from TRBV4-2 and TRBJ2-3; 8 nucleotides line up with TRBD2. Germline V gene lookup returns CDR1 LGHNA and CDR2 YNFKEQ. The CDR3 loop spans 13 amino acids. The CDR3 is CASRSGSGDTQYF. As DNA, the CDR3 is TGTGCCAGCAGAAGCGGGAGTGGAGATACGCAATATTTT.

The chain joins TRBV13 to TRBJ2-2; D unresolved. CDR3 size: 17 residues. The V gene's germline CDR1 is PRHDT and CDR2 FYEKMQ (reference sequence). V lost 2 bases and J 4 bases, leaving 17 bases between the germline ends. The CDR3 loop is CASSLSSAVYGTGELFF. CDR3 coding DNA: TGTGCCAGCAGCTTAAGTTCGGCAGTCTACGGCACCGGGGAGCTGTTTTTT. Supplemented by reference TRBV13 and TRBJ2-2, the full variable domain reads AAGVIQSPRHLIKEKRETATLKCYPIPRHDTVYWYQQGPGQDPQFLISFYEKMQSDKGSIPDRFSAQQFSDYHSELNMSSLELGDSALYFCASSLSSAVYGTGELFFGEGSRLTVL.

This chain links TRBV11-2 with TRBJ2-1; D gene ambiguous. CDR1 is SGHAT and CDR2 is FQNNGV in the germline V gene. The CDR3 has 16 amino acids. The V gene lost 1 base and the J gene lost 0 bases, with 10 bases spanning the gap. The CDR3 here is CASSLVLASSYNEQFF. DNA of the CDR3: TGTGCCAGCAGCTTAGTGCTGGCTAGCTCCTACAATGAGCAGTTCTTC.

The CDR3 protein is CASNRGPGANVLTF. DNA of the CDR3: TGTGCCAGCAACAGGGGGCCTGGGGCCAACGTCCTGACTTTC. The rearrangement uses TRBV9 and TRBJ2-6, with 9 bases aligning to TRBD1. Germline loops: CDR1 SGDLS, CDR2 YYNGEE. J gave up 2 bases and V 6 bases, and 0 bases lay outside the gene matches. The CDR3 runs 14 residues.

The chain couples TRBV2 to TRBJ2-2; D not resolved. With 8 bases removed from V and 7 bases from J, the gap between germline ends came to 17 bases. The CDR3 loop spans 14 amino acids. The germline V gene encodes CDR1 SNHLY and CDR2 FYNNEI. The CDR3 DNA reads as TGTGCCAGCGTAGAGGACGGGCCGCGCGGGGAGCTGTTTTTT. Encoded protein: CASVEDGPRGELFF.

This sequence joins TRBV4-1 and TRBJ2-7; D is undetermined. This CDR3 has 16 amino acids. CDR1 is MGHRA and CDR2 is YSYEKL in the germline V gene. The ends were cut back, 1 base at V and 1 base at J, with 14 bases in the middle. Written as DNA, the CDR3 is TGCGCCAGCAGCCAAGCGGGCGCCCTTGGTTCCTACGAGCAGTACTTC. This codes for CASSQAGALGSYEQYF.

The chain combines TRBV30 with TRBJ2-7, with D maybe TRBD2 (7 bases). Trimming took off 8 bases at V and 2 bases at J, with 13 bases between the two ends. The CDR3 spans 12 residues. From germline, CDR1 is GTSNPN and CDR2 SVGIG (reference sequence). DNA of the CDR3: TGTGCCCGCTCGGGGGGCACCTACGAGCAGTACTTC. As protein: CARSGGTYEQYF.

The rearrangement joins TRBV5-6 to TRBJ1-4; tentatively, D is TRBD1 (6 bases). CDR1 and CDR2 from the germline V gene are SGHDT and YYEEEE. The germline V and J ends were trimmed by 4 bases and 7 bases, with 14 bases remaining between them. The CDR3 sequence is 14 residues long. CDR3 region: CASSRREQGEKLFF. DNA for the CDR3: TGTGCCAGCAGCCGCCGGGAACAGGGTGAAAAACTGTTTTTT.

This chain links TRBV2 with TRBJ2-7; a weak D match, TRBD1 (6 bases). Germline CDR1 reads SNHLY; CDR2 reads FYNNEI. The germline V and J ends were trimmed by 6 bases and 4 bases, with 7 bases remaining between them. This CDR3 is built from 11 residues. The CDR3, as DNA: TGTGCCAGCAGCACAGGGTACGAGCAGTACTTC. It encodes CASSTGYEQYF.

CDR3 DNA sequence: TGTGCCAGTAGTCCCTTGCGGACAGGGTTGTATTCCCGGCTGGACACTGAAGCTTTCTTT. It specifies CASSPLRTGLYSRLDTEAFF. The chain combines TRBV19 with TRBJ1-1; 8 bases are shared with TRBD1. The CDR3 sequence is 20 residues long. Germline V gene sequence: CDR1 LNHDA, CDR2 SQIVND (reference sequence). The V and J ends lost 5 bases and 3 bases, in that order; junction bases with no gene match: 23.

The chain joins TRBV30 to TRBJ1-6; no clear D gene. CDR1 is GTSNPN and CDR2 is SVGIG in the germline V gene (reference sequence). V lost 2 bases and J 0 bases, leaving 14 bases between the germline ends. The CDR3 totals 17 residues. The CDR3 loop is CAWSRGPQGSYNSPLHF. CDR3 coding DNA: TGTGCCTGGAGTAGAGGGCCCCAAGGCTCCTATAATTCACCCCTCCACTTT. Together with reference TRBV30 and TRBJ1-6, the CDR3 gives the full variable domain: SQTIHQWPATLVQPVGSPLSLECTVEGTSNPNLYWYRQAAGRGLQLLFYSVGIGQISSEVPQNLSASRPQDRQFILSSKKLLLSDSGFYLCAWSRGPQGSYNSPLHFGNGTRLTVT.

This clone has a handful of counts. This CDR3 reads CASIRAGGRYEQYF. Here the CDR3 DNA reads TGTGCCAGCATTCGAGCCGGCGGTCGCTACGAGCAGTACTTC. The chain recombines TRBV2 with TRBJ2-7; D not certain. The ends were cut back, 7 bases at V and 3 bases at J, with 16 bases in the middle. Germline CDR1 and CDR2: SNHLY and FYNNEI. This CDR3 comprises 14 residues.

V gene TRBV29-1 combines with J gene TRBJ2-3; 10 bases map to TRBD1. The CDR3 totals 15 residues. Trimming took 2 bases from V and 4 from J; bases not matched to a gene: 6. Germline loops: CDR1 SQVTM, CDR2 ANQGSEA. CDR3 protein: CSVEPGDRGPDTQYF. The CDR3 bases are TGCAGCGTTGAACCCGGGGACAGGGGCCCAGATACGCAGTATTTT.

This clone was seen repeatedly, ten times or more. The chain has TRBV4-1 and TRBJ1-1, with 8 bases identical to TRBD1. The CDR3 is made up of 16 amino acids. V lost 0 bases and J lost 5; bases outside the gene matches: 8. Germline values: CDR1 MGHRA, CDR2 YSYEKL. The CDR3 bases are TGCGCCAGCAGCCAAGAAGGGCAGACAGGGGTTACTGAAGCTTTCTTT. This gives the protein CASSQEGQTGVTEAFF.

The chain joins TRBV4-2 to TRBJ1-4; D gene ambiguous. The CDR3 runs 16 residues. Germline V gene sequence: CDR1 LGHNA, CDR2 YNFKEQ. V dropped 5 bases and J dropped 0 bases, with 13 bases sitting between them. Here the CDR3 DNA reads TGTGCCAGCAGCAAAGGGCGGCTTACAACTAATGAAAAACTGTTTTTT. Protein product: CASSKGRLTTNEKLFF.

The DNA for the CDR3 is TGTGCCAGCAGCCGAATTGCTAGCGGTGTCAATGAGCAGTTCTTC. As protein: CASSRIASGVNEQFF. This chain connects TRBV4-2 to TRBJ2-1; 7 bases are a match to TRBD2. The CDR3 runs to 15 residues. Germline lookup yields CDR1 LGHNA and CDR2 YNFKEQ. Trimming removed 4 bases from V and 6 bases from J; junction bases left unmatched: 9.

This chain joins TRBV7-2 and TRBJ2-1; 11 bases fit TRBD2. This CDR3 is built from 16 residues. Germline loops: CDR1 SGHTA, CDR2 FQGNSA. V was clipped by 5 bases and J by 8 bases; unmatched bases: 11. Written as DNA, the CDR3 is TGTGCCAGCAGCGCCCAACTAGCGGGGGCAGGCGATGAGCAGTTCTTC. Encoded protein: CASSAQLAGAGDEQFF.

This clone came up a few times. The rearrangement joins TRBV14 to TRBJ1-4; D unclear. V was clipped by 4 bases and J by 0 bases, with 9 bases between them. The germline V gene has CDR1 SGHDN and CDR2 FVKESK. This CDR3 has 15 residues. CDR3 loop: CASSLNRATNEKLFF. As DNA, the CDR3 is TGTGCCAGCAGCCTTAACCGAGCAACTAATGAAAAACTGTTTTTT.

This clone showed up just once. A read error may be the cause here, since a much bigger clone is one base away. The chain couples TRBV27 to TRBJ2-3; no reliable D call. Trimming left V 6 bases short and J 2 bases short, with 3 bases between. The CDR3 sequence is 11 residues long. The germline CDR1 and CDR2 sequences are MNHEY and SMNVEV (reference sequence). The CDR3 protein is CASRVTDTQYF. CDR3 DNA sequence: TGTGCCAGCAGAGTCACAGATACGCAGTATTTT.

The J gene is TRBJ2-5, the V gene TRBV18, with D tentatively TRBD1 (5 bases). CDR1 KGHSH and CDR2 LQKENI come from the germline V gene. With 3 bases removed from V and 0 bases from J, the gap between germline ends came to 5 bases. There are 13 residues in the CDR3. The CDR3 loop reads CASSPDNQETQYF. In DNA form, the CDR3 reads TGTGCCAGCTCACCGGACAACCAAGAGACCCAGTACTTC.